This T cell receptor (beta chain) was recorded in a study of blood T cell repertoires in COVID-19. The V end lost 2 bases, the J end lost 1 base, and 8 bases lay between the germline ends. Germline V CDR1 and CDR2: MGHRA, YSYEKL. The CDR3 runs 14 residues. Sequencing was performed with immunoSEQ multiplex PCR; in TCRdb, only in-frame clones are kept and a portion is missing. The sample includes 200,000 to 300,000 clones, 92% of them seen just once. The gene calls are TRBV4-1 and TRBJ1-2; D is unclear. The sequenced material came from peripheral blood. The sequence derives from a man aged 30-40 years with COVID-19, enrolled during active disease. The CDR3 here is CASSQSGVNYGYTF. In DNA, the CDR3 is TGCGCCAGCAGCCAATCCGGGGTTAACTATGGCTACACCTTC.